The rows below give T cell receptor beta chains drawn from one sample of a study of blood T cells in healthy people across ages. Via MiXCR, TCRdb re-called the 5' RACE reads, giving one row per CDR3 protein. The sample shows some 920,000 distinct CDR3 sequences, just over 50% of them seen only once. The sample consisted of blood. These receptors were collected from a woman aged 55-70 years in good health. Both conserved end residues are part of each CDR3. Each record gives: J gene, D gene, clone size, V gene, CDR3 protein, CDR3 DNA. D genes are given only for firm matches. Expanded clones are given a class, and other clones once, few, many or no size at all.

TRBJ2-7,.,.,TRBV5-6,CASSYGQPLSYEQYF,TGTGCCAGCAGTTACGGACAGCCCCTGTCCTACGAGCAGTACTTC
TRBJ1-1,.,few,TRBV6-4,CASSDGDSYTEAFF,TGTGCCAGCAGTGACGGGGATAGTTACACTGAAGCTTTCTTT
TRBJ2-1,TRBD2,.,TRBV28,CASSSAGGRRDEQFF,TGTGCCAGCAGTTCAGCGGGAGGGCGTCGGGATGAGCAGTTCTTC
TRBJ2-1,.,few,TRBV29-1,CSVHGNSYNEQFF,TGCAGCGTTCACGGGAACTCCTACAATGAGCAGTTCTTC
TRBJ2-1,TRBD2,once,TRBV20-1,CSARDRSSGRWHEQFF,TGCAGTGCTAGAGATCGGTCTAGCGGGAGGTGGCATGAGCAGTTCTTC
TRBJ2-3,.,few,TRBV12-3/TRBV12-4,CASSSQGFGPDTQYF,TGTGCCAGCAGTTCCCAGGGGTTTGGACCAGATACGCAGTATTTT
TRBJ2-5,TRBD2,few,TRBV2,CASRGDARLAQYF,TGTGCCTCTCGGGGGGACGCCCGGTTGGCCCAGTACTTC
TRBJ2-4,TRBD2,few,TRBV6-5,CASSRTSGNIQYF,TGTGCCAGCAGCCGGACTAGCGGGAACATTCAGTACTTC
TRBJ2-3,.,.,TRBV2,CATDKGNLRDTQYF,TGTGCCACCGATAAGGGCAACCTCCGGGATACGCAGTATTTT
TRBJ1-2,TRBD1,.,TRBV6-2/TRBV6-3,CARDRGNYGYTF,TGTGCCAGGGACAGGGGTAACTATGGCTACACCTTC
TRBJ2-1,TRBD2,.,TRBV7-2,CASSSQTGLAGGRGFF,TGTGCCAGCAGCTCCCAGACGGGACTAGCGGGCGGCAGGGGGTTCTTC
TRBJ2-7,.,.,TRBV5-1,CASSSSTNSYEQYF,TGCGCCAGCAGCTCCTCGACAAACTCCTACGAGCAGTACTTC
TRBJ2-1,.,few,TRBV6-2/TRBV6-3,CASALRRGEQFF,TGTGCCAGCGCTCTTCGGAGGGGTGAGCAGTTCTTC
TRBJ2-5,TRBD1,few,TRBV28,CASSLTGPYQETQYF,TGTGCCAGCAGTTTGACAGGGCCGTACCAAGAGACCCAGTACTTC
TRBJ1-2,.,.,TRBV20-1,CSPPPQARRGYTF,TGCAGTCCCCCCCCGCAGGCTCGGAGAGGCTACACCTTC
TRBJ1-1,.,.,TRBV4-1,CASSQDILGRAEAFF,TGCGCCAGCAGCCAAGATATTTTGGGACGGGCTGAAGCTTTCTTT
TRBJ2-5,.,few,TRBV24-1,CATSRHQETQYF,TGTGCCACCAGTCGCCACCAAGAGACCCAGTACTTC
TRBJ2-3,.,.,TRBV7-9,CASEIRATGAGDTQYF,TGTGCCAGCGAAATAAGGGCAACAGGCGCCGGAGATACGCAGTATTTT
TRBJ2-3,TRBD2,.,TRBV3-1,CASSPWTSWDTQYF,TGTGCCAGCAGCCCTTGGACTAGTTGGGATACGCAGTATTTT
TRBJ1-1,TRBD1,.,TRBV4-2,CASSPPWTGNTEAFF,TGTGCCAGCAGCCCCCCTTGGACAGGGAACACTGAAGCTTTCTTT
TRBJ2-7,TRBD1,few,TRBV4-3,CASSQDRGRQGVCEQYF,TGCGCCAGCAGCCAAGACAGGGGCCGACAGGGGGTCTGCGAGCAGTACTTC
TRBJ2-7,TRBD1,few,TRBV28,CASSSLLQGQGPSFSYEQYF,TGTGCCAGCAGCTCCCTCTTGCAGGGACAGGGGCCTTCTTTCTCCTACGAGCAGTACTTC
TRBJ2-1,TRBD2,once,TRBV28,CASSGFRDYPANEQFF,TGTGCCAGCAGTGGTTTCCGGGACTACCCAGCCAATGAGCAGTTCTTC
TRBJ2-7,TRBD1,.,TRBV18,CASSPQTGTARPEQYF,TGTGCCAGCTCCCCGCAGACCGGGACAGCAAGACCCGAGCAGTACTTC
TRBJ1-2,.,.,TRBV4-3,CASSQDYLGYGYTF,TGCGCCAGCAGCCAAGATTATCTGGGCTATGGCTACACCTTC
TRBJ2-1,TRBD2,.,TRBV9,CASSAGTSGSGRGNEQFF,TGTGCCAGCAGTGCCGGGACTAGCGGGAGCGGGAGGGGTAATGAGCAGTTCTTC
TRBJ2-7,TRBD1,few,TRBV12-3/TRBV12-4,CASRGTGRAYEQYF,TGTGCCAGCAGAGGGACAGGGAGAGCCTACGAGCAGTACTTC
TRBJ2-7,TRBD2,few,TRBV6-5,CASNRVGLEAYEQYF,TGTGCCAGCAACCGTGTGGGACTAGAGGCCTACGAGCAGTACTTC
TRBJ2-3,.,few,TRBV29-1,CSVAGGQMRKGKADTQYF,TGCAGCGTTGCCGGAGGACAGATGAGAAAGGGGAAGGCAGATACGCAGTATTTT
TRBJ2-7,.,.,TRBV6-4,CASLRPDLEQYF,TGTGCCAGCCTACGTCCGGATCTCGAGCAGTACTTC
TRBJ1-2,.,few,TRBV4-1,CASSQGAAGSNGYTF,TGCGCCAGCAGCCAAGGGGCCGCAGGGTCGAATGGCTACACCTTC
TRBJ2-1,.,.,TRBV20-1,CSARPTASLGDEQFF,TGCAGTGCTAGACCGACGGCCAGTCTAGGCGATGAGCAGTTCTTC
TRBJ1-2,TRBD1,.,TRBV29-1,CIGYRDSYGYTF,TGCATCGGATACAGGGACAGCTATGGCTACACCTTC
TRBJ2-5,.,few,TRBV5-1,CASSLVRSQETQYF,TGCGCCAGCAGCTTGGTGCGCAGCCAAGAGACCCAGTACTTC
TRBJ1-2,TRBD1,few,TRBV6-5,CASRRQGASYGYTF,TGTGCCAGCAGAAGACAGGGGGCATCCTATGGCTACACCTTC
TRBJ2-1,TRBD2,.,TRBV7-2,CAALSLLAGRNEQFF,TGTGCCGCTCTGTCATTACTAGCGGGAAGAAATGAGCAGTTCTTC
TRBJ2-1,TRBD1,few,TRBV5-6,CASSLDRGTYNEQFF,TGTGCCAGCAGCTTGGACAGGGGAACCTACAATGAGCAGTTCTTC
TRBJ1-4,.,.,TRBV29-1,CSVLTSFNEKLFF,TGCAGCGTATTGACGAGCTTTAATGAAAAACTGTTTTTT
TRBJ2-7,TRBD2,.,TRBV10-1,CASSETSGGSYEQYF,TGCGCCAGCAGTGAGACTAGCGGGGGATCCTACGAGCAGTACTTC
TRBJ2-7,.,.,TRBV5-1,CASSRLRGYEQYF,TGCGCCAGCAGTCGATTAAGGGGCTACGAGCAGTACTTC
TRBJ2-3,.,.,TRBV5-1,CAGSNTDTQYF,TGCGCCGGCAGCAACACAGATACGCAGTATTTT
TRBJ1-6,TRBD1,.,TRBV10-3,CAISVDRGISPLHF,TGTGCCATCAGTGTCGACAGGGGGATTTCACCCCTCCACTTT
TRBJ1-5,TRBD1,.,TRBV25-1,CASSEWGGQGHQPQHF,TGTGCCAGCAGTGAATGGGGGGGACAGGGTCACCAGCCCCAGCATTTT
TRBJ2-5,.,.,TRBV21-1,CASSKGRRLETQYF,TGTGCCAGCAGCAAAGGAAGACGGCTAGAGACCCAGTACTTC
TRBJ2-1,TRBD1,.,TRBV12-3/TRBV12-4,CASSPGQGNYNEQFF,TGTGCCAGCAGTCCAGGACAGGGGAATTACAATGAGCAGTTCTTC
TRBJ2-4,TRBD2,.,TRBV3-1,CASSRGGLGENIQYF,TGTGCCAGCAGTCGGGGGGGTCTAGGCGAAAACATTCAGTACTTC
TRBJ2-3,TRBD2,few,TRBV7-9,CASSSSIAGGFTDTQYF,TGTGCCAGCAGCTCATCAATAGCGGGAGGGTTCACAGATACGCAGTATTTT
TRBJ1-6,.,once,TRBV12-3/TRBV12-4,CASSFRGINSPLHF,TGTGCCAGCAGTTTTCGGGGGATAAATTCACCCCTCCACTTT
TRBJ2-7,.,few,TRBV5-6,CASSSGGGHYEQYF,TGTGCCAGCAGCTCGGGAGGGGGCCACTACGAGCAGTACTTC
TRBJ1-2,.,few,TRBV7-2,CASSLEGLRPGYTF,TGTGCCAGCAGCTTAGAGGGGCTTAGACCCGGCTACACCTTC
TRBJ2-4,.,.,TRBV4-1,CASSQGDRSENIQYF,TGCGCCAGCAGCCAAGGCGACCGAAGCGAAAACATTCAGTACTTC